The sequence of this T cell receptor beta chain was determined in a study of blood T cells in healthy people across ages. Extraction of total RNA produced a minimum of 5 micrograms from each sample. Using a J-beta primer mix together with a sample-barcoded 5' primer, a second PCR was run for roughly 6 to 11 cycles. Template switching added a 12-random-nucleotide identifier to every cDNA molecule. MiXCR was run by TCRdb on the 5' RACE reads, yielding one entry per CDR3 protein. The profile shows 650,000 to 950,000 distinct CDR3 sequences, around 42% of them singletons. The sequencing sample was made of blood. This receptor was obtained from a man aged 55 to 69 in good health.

This CDR3 reads CASSLLGAGPYNEQFF. In nucleotides, the CDR3 is TGTGCCAGCAGTTTATTGGGGGCAGGGCCCTACAATGAGCAGTTCTTC. The rearrangement uses TRBV12-3 or TRBV12-4 and TRBJ2-1; D might be TRBD1 (6 bases). CDR3 length: 16 amino acids. V dropped 2 bases and J dropped 2 bases, with 13 bases sitting between them.